Following are 23 T cell receptor beta chains from one sample sequenced in a study of T-cell memory formation after mild COVID-19. TCRdb called the 5' RACE reads again in MiXCR, with one record for every CDR3 protein. The sample consists of 350,000 to 500,000 distinct CDR3 sequences, about 25% of them appearing once. Source material: PBMCs or a T cell subset sorted from them (not recorded which). The receptor source for this set is an adult woman who had mild COVID-19 (a few samples of this study predate the infection). Cell type and time point are not known.

This clonotype appeared a few times. This sequence joins TRBV23-1 and TRBJ2-7; D possibly corresponds to TRBD1 (6 bases). TRBV23-1 is placed among ORFs of uncertain function. This CDR3 is 16 amino acids long. Trimming cost V 8 bases and J 3 bases, with 23 bases left between them. CDR3 residues: CASFIPDGTRFYEQYF. The CDR3 DNA reads as TGCGCCAGCTTTATACCAGACGGGACACGATTCTACGAGCAGTACTTC.

This rearrangement joins TRBV5-5 to TRBJ2-7; TRBD2 matches 13 bases. Germline-derived CDR1 and CDR2 are SGHKS and YYEKEE (reference sequence). The CDR3 runs to 15 residues. V gave up 4 bases and J gave up 6 bases; unmatched junction bases: 7. CDR3: CASSATLAGGREQYF. DNA for the CDR3: TGTGCCAGCAGCGCCACACTAGCGGGAGGGCGCGAGCAGTACTTC. The full variable domain, rest sourced from reference TRBV5-5 and TRBJ2-7, is DAGVTQSPTHLIKTRGQQVTLRCSPISGHKSVSWYQQVLGQGPQFIFQYYEKEERGRGNFPDRFSARQFPNYSSELNVNALLLGDSALYLCASSATLAGGREQYFGPGTRLTVT.

The rearrangement links TRBV7-9 to TRBJ2-7; unclear D gene. Germline V gene lookup returns CDR1 SEHNR and CDR2 FQNEAQ (reference sequence). The CDR3 totals 14 residues. V lost 3 bases, J lost 0 bases, and 9 bases lay in between. CDR3 in amino acids: CASSFAHGSYEQYF. DNA for the CDR3: TGTGCCAGCAGCTTTGCCCACGGCTCCTACGAGCAGTACTTC. Looking up the rest from reference TRBV7-9 and TRBJ2-7 gives the full variable domain: DTGVSQNPRHKITKRGQNVTFRCDPISEHNRLYWYRQTLGQGPEFLTYFQNEAQLEKSRLLSDRFSAERPKGSFSTLEIQRTEQGDSAMYLCASSFAHGSYEQYFGPGTRLTVT.

CDR3 in amino acids: CSVSMNTEAFF. CDR3 DNA sequence: TGCAGCGTCTCAATGAACACTGAAGCTTTCTTT. The chain joins TRBV29-1 to TRBJ1-1, with D hard to call. The CDR3 consists of 11 residues. Trimming stripped 6 bases from V and 0 bases from J, with 5 bases between. Germline CDR1 SQVTM, CDR2 ANQGSEA. Full variable domain (remainder filled in from reference TRBV29-1 and TRBJ1-1): SAVISQKPSRDICQRGTSLTIQCQVDSQVTMMFWYRQQPGQSLTLIATANQGSEATYESGFVIDKFPISRPNLTFSTLTVSNMSPEDSSIYLCSVSMNTEAFFGQGTRLTVV.

In its sample, this clonotype was seen many times. The chain joins TRBV27 to TRBJ1-2, with D hard to call. Trimming shortened V by 2 bases and J by 0 bases, and 4 bases separated the two germline ends. The V gene's germline CDR1 is MNHEY and CDR2 SMNVEV (reference sequence). This CDR3 has 13 residues. CDR3 sequence: CASSLAANYGYTF. Here the CDR3 DNA reads TGTGCCAGCAGTTTAGCAGCTAACTATGGCTACACCTTC.

The rearrangement joins TRBV20-1 to TRBJ1-1; D possibly corresponds to TRBD1 (6 bases). Trimming cost V 6 bases and J 5 bases, with 13 bases left between them. The V gene's germline CDR1 is DFQATT and CDR2 SNEGSKA (reference sequence). The CDR3 is 12 residues long. The CDR3 sequence is CSAILTGTEAFF. CDR3 nucleotide sequence: TGCAGTGCGATACTTACAGGGACTGAAGCTTTCTTT.

The chain employs TRBV12-3 or TRBV12-4 and TRBJ2-5; weak D call: TRBD1 (6 bases). The CDR3 runs 19 residues. Trimming shortened V by 2 bases and J by 1 base, and 23 bases separated the two germline ends. The CDR3 DNA is TGTGCCAGCAGTTTAAGTCTTGGGGGCAGGGGCTCAATCCAAGAGACCCAGTACTTC. Translating it yields CASSLSLGGRGSIQETQYF.

Only a few counts were recorded for this clonotype. The chain employs TRBV3-1 and TRBJ2-2; 8 positions agree with TRBD1. Germline CDR1 reads LGHDT; CDR2 reads YNNKEL (reference sequence). The CDR3 runs to 15 residues. Unmatched junction bases numbered 4, after V lost 1 base and J lost 6 bases. This chain's CDR3 is CASSQGQGASGELFF. The CDR3 DNA is TGTGCCAGCAGCCAAGGGCAGGGGGCATCCGGGGAGCTGTTTTTT.

This clonotype occurred a few times. The chain links TRBV10-3 to TRBJ2-3, with 7 bases fitting TRBD2. CDR1 and CDR2 (germline): ENHRY, SYGVKD. The CDR3 runs to 16 residues. The V and J ends lost 0 bases and 4 bases, in that order; junction bases with no gene match: 7. CDR3 sequence reads: CAISESIGRIADTQYF. CDR3 coding DNA: TGTGCCATCAGTGAGTCTATCGGGAGGATTGCAGATACGCAGTATTTT.

This clonotype was seen more than once but under ten times. J is TRBJ1-5 and V is TRBV2; TRBD1 aligns across 9 bases. The germline CDR1 and CDR2 sequences are SNHLY and FYNNEI. CDR3 length: 15 residues. J gave up 0 bases and V 7 bases, and 4 bases lay outside the gene matches. DNA for the CDR3: TGTGCCAGCACGGGACAGGGCATTAGCAATCAGCCCCAGCATTTT. Translation gives CASTGQGISNQPQHF.

This clonotype was recorded many times. This chain connects TRBV5-1 to TRBJ2-5, with 7 nucleotides matching TRBD2. This CDR3 spans 15 amino acids. Germline V lookup: CDR1 SGHRS, CDR2 YFSETQ. The trim removed 3 bases at V and 4 bases at J, leaving 9 bases unmatched. The CDR3 protein is CASSSSAWGGETQYF. CDR3 nucleotide sequence: TGCGCCAGCAGCTCCAGCGCCTGGGGGGGAGAGACCCAGTACTTC.

V gene TRBV12-3 or TRBV12-4 combines with J gene TRBJ2-2; 8 bases align to TRBD1. The J segment lost 3 bases and the V segment lost 5 bases, leaving 5 bases of the junction unmatched. The CDR3 is 15 residues long. CDR3 sequence: CASSAGQVDTGELFF. CDR3 coding DNA: TGTGCCAGCAGTGCGGGACAGGTGGACACCGGGGAGCTGTTTTTT.

This clonotype showed up many times. V gene TRBV12-3 or TRBV12-4 combines with J gene TRBJ2-1; D might be TRBD1 (5 bases). Trimming removed 3 bases at V and 5 bases at J, with 11 bases between. This CDR3 comprises 14 residues. The CDR3 loop is CASSFTGRDNEQFF. The CDR3 DNA is TGTGCCAGCAGTTTCACAGGTCGGGACAATGAGCAGTTCTTC.

This clonotype was seen a single time. CDR3: CSASQVLTFYNEQFF. The CDR3 nucleotides read TGCAGTGCTTCGCAAGTTCTAACCTTCTACAATGAGCAGTTCTTC. The gene calls are TRBV20-1 and TRBJ2-1, with no clear D. The V and J ends lost 5 bases and 3 bases respectively, with 17 bases between them. Germline lookup yields CDR1 DFQATT and CDR2 SNEGSKA (reference sequence). This CDR3 has 15 residues.

The V call is TRBV18, the J call TRBJ1-1; D ambiguous. Trimming removed 0 bases from V and 6 bases from J, with 8 bases in between. Germline V lookup: CDR1 KGHSH, CDR2 LQKENI. CDR3 length: 13 residues. The CDR3, as DNA: TGTGCCAGCTCACCACCAACGGGTGCTGAAGCTTTCTTT. Translation gives CASSPPTGAEAFF.

This clonotype was counted between two and nine times. The CDR3 reads CASSPINSYEQYF. DNA of the CDR3: TGTGCCAGCAGCCCAATAAATTCCTACGAGCAGTACTTC. The J gene is TRBJ2-7, the V gene TRBV7-6; no reliable D call. V was cut by 5 bases and J by 1 base, with 9 bases left in between. There are 13 residues in the CDR3. Germline V gene lookup returns CDR1 SGHVS and CDR2 FNYEAQ.

This chain links TRBV6-5 with TRBJ2-2, with D uncertain. This CDR3 spans 13 amino acids. Germline values: CDR1 MNHEY, CDR2 SVGAGI. Trimming removed 7 bases at V and 2 bases at J, with 8 bases between. The CDR3 nucleotides read TGTGCCAGCACCCCCCCAAACACCGGGGAGCTGTTTTTT. This gives the protein CASTPPNTGELFF.

This chain uses TRBV29-1 with TRBJ2-7, with a possible D match to TRBD2 (7 bases). Germline CDR1 and CDR2: SQVTM and ANQGSEA. V lost 2 bases and J lost 6, with 14 bases in between. CDR3 size: 13 residues. CDR3: CSVETGSGGEQYF. CDR3 coding DNA: TGCAGCGTTGAAACAGGGTCGGGGGGCGAGCAGTACTTC.

The chain is built from TRBV3-1 and TRBJ1-4; TRBD1 aligns across 9 bases. Germline values: CDR1 LGHDT, CDR2 YNNKEL (reference sequence). With V trimmed by 8 bases and J by 11 bases, 9 bases remained unmatched. The CDR3 length is 13 residues. CDR3: CASQDRGPGKLFF. The CDR3 DNA sequence: TGTGCCAGCCAGGACAGGGGCCCCGGCAAACTGTTTTTT.

The chain carries TRBV7-9 and TRBJ1-2; 7 positions match TRBD1. Losses at the gene ends were 1 base for V and 8 bases for J; bases not matched to a gene: 13. Germline-derived CDR1 and CDR2 are SEHNR and FQNEAQ (reference sequence). The CDR3 totals 16 residues. The CDR3 nucleotides read TGTGCCAGCAGCTTAGTGGGACAGCGAATTACGTACGGCTACACCTTC. Translation gives CASSLVGQRITYGYTF.

This clonotype was detected a few times. The chain joins TRBV27 to TRBJ1-2; tentatively, D is TRBD1 (6 bases). Per germline, CDR1 MNHEY and CDR2 SMNVEV (reference sequence). Trimming removed 7 bases at V and 6 bases at J, with 15 bases between. This CDR3 contains 13 residues. This CDR3 is CASTKRGGHGYTF. In DNA form, the CDR3 reads TGTGCCAGCACCAAACGTGGGGGCCATGGCTACACCTTC.

The table lists this clonotype with a few counts. This sequence joins TRBV29-1 and TRBJ1-1; 9 bases line up with TRBD1. Germline CDR1 is SQVTM and CDR2 is ANQGSEA. Trimming at V came to 6 bases and at J to 4 bases, leaving 9 bases not matched to a gene. The CDR3 contains 14 residues. CDR3 nucleotide sequence: TGCAGCGTCTACCCCGGGACAGGGCCCACTGAAGCTTTCTTT. This sequence encodes CSVYPGTGPTEAFF.

This clonotype has more than one count but fewer than ten. The CDR3 sequence: CASSLRQMGGELFF. In nucleotides, the CDR3 is TGTGCCAGCAGTTTACGGCAGATGGGCGGGGAGCTGTTTTTT. The chain employs TRBV12-3 or TRBV12-4 and TRBJ2-2; D unclear. Trimming took 2 bases from V and 7 from J, leaving 11 bases between them. The CDR3 consists of 14 residues.